The text below deals with one T cell receptor (beta chain). The antigen is undetermined. Libraries were prepared by immunoSEQ multiplex PCR; TCRdb keeps only in-frame clonotypes and omits some of them. The table lists more than 400,000 clones, over 80% of them singletons. This sample is part of a study of Ad26.COV2.S vaccination and SARS-CoV-2 variants. The study's findings and limits: Placebo recipients had lower spike-specific TCR breadth than vaccine recipients.

Described treatment: some 20 received Ad26.COV2.S at low or high dose, single or two shots; a few received placebo; per-sample allocation not given. After the first vaccine or placebo injection, samples were drawn on day 63. Sequencing used peripheral blood, obtained in a trial of Ad26.COV2.S vaccine versus placebo. The sequence was obtained from a person between 18 and 59 years old who received the Ad26.COV2.S COVID-19 vaccine or a placebo.

The CDR3 region is CASSYSPTKNTEAFF. Here the CDR3 DNA reads TGTGCCAGCAGTTACTCGCCGACAAAAAACACTGAAGCTTTCTTT. The chain is built from TRBV6-5 and TRBJ1-1; unclear D gene. V lost 0 bases to trimming and J lost 2 bases, with 10 bases between them. CDR1 MNHEY and CDR2 SVGAGI come from the germline V gene. This CDR3 has 15 amino acids.